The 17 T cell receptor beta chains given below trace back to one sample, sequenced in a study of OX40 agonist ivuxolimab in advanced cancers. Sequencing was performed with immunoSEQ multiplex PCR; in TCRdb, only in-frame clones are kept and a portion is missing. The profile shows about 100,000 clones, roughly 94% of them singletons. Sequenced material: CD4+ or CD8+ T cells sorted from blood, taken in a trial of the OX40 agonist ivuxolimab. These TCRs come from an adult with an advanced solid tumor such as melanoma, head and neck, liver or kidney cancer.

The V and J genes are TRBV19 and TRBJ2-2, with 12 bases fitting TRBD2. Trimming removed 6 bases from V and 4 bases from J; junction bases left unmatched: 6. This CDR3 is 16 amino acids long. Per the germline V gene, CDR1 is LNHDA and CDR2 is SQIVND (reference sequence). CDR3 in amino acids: CASSKLAGGFTGELFF. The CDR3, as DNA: TGTGCCAGTAGCAAACTAGCGGGAGGCTTCACCGGGGAGCTGTTTTTT.

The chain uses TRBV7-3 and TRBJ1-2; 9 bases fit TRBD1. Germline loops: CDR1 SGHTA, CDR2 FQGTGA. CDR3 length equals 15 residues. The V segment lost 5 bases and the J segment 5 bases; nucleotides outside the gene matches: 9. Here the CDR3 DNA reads TGTGCCAGCAGCCCAGGACAGGGGAACCTTTATGGCTACACCTTC. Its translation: CASSPGQGNLYGYTF.

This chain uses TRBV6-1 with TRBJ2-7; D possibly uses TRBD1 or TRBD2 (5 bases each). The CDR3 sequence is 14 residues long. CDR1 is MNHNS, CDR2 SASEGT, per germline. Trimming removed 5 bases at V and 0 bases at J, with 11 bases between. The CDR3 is CASSTGTSSYEQYF. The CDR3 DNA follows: TGTGCCAGCAGTACGGGGACCAGCTCCTACGAGCAGTACTTC.

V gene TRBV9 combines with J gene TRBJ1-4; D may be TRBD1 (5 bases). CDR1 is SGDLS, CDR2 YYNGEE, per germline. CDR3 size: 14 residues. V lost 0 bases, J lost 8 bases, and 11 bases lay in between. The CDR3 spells CASSVAPRGEKLFF. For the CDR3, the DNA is TGTGCCAGCAGCGTAGCTCCCCGGGGGGAAAAACTGTTTTTT.

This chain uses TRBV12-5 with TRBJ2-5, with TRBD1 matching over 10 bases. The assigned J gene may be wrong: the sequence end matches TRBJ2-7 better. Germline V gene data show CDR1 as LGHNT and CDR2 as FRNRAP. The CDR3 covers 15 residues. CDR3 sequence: CASTTGTGVPYEQYF. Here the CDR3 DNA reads TGTGCTTCTACTACCGGGACAGGGGTTCCCTACGAGCAGTACTTC.

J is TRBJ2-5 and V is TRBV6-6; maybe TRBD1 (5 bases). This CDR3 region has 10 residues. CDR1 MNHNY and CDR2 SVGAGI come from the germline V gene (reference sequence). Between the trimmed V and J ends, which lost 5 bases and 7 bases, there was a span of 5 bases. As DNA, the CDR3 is TGTGCCAGCAGTACAGGGACCCAGTACTTC. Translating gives CASSTGTQYF.

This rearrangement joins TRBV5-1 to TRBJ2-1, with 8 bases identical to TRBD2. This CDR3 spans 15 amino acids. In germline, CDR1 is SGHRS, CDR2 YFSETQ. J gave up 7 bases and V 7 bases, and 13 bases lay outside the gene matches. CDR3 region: CASAGLAQGGNEQFF. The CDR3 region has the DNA TGCGCCAGCGCCGGACTAGCTCAGGGAGGGAATGAGCAGTTCTTC.

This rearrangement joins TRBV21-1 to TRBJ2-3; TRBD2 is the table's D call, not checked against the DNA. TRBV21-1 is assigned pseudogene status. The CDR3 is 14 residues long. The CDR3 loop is CASSKVPLADTQYF. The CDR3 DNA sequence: TGTGCCAGCAGCAAAGTCCCTCTAGCAGATACGCAGTATTTT.

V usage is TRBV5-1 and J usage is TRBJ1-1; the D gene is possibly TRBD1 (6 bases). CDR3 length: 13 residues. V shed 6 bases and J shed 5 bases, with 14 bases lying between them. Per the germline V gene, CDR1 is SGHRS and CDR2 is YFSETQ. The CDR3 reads CASNTGPGTEAFF. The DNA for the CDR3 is TGCGCCAGCAATACAGGGCCTGGTACTGAAGCTTTCTTT.

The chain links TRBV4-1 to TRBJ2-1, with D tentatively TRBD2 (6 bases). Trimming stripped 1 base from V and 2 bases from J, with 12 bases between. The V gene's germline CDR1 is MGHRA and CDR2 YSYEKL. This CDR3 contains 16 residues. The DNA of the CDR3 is TGCGCCAGCAGCCAAGGGTCCGGGAGAACCTACAATGAGCAGTTCTTC. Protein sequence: CASSQGSGRTYNEQFF.

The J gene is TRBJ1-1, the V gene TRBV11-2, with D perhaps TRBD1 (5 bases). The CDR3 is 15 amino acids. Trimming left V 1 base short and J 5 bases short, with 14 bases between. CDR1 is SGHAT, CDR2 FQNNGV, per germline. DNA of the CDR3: TGTGCCAGCAGCTTAGGAGGGGTATTCAGGACTGAAGCTTTCTTT. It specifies CASSLGGVFRTEAFF.

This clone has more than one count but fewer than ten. Here the CDR3 DNA reads TGTGCCATCAAATCGGGACAGCTGAACACTGAAGCTTTCTTT. This translates into CAIKSGQLNTEAFF. The chain uses TRBV10-3 and TRBJ1-1; 7 bases agree with TRBD1. The junction had 5 bases not matched to a gene; V was cut back by 7 bases and J by 0 bases. This CDR3 has 14 amino acids. The germline gives CDR1 ENHRY, CDR2 SYGVKD.

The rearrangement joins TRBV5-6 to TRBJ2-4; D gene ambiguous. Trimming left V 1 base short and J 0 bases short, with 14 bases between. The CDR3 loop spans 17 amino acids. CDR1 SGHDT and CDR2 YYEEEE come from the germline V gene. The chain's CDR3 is CASSLHELSLAKNIQYF. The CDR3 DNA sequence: TGTGCCAGCAGCTTGCACGAGTTGAGCCTAGCCAAAAACATTCAGTACTTC.

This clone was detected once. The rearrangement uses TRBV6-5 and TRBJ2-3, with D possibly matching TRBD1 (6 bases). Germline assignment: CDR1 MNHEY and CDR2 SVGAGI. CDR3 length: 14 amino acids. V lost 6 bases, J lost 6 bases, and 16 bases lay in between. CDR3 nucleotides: TGTGCCAGCAGCCGAACCGGGACAATGGATACGCAGTATTTT. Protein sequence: CASSRTGTMDTQYF.

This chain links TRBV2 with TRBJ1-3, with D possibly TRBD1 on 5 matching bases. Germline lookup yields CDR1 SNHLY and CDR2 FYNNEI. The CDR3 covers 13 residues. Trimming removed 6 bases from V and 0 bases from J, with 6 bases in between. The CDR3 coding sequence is TGTGCCAGCAGGGGACGCTCTGGAAACACCATATATTTT. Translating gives CASRGRSGNTIYF. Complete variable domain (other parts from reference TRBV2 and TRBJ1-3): EPEVTQTPSHQVTQMGQEVILRCVPISNHLYFYWYRQILGQKVEFLVSFYNNEISEKSEIFDDQFSVERPDGSNFTLKIRSTKLEDSAMYFCASRGRSGNTIYFGEGSWLTVV.

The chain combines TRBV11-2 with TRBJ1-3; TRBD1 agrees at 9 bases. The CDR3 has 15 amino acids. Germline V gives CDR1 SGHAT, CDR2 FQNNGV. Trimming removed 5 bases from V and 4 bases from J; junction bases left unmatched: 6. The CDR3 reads CASSQNTGGGNTIYF. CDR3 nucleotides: TGTGCCAGCAGCCAGAATACAGGGGGCGGAAACACCATATATTTT. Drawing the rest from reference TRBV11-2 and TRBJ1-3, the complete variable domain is EAGVAQSPRYKIIEKRQSVAFWCNPISGHATLYWYQQILGQGPKLLIQFQNNGVVDDSQLPKDRFSAERLKGVDSTLKIQPAKLEDSAVYLCASSQNTGGGNTIYFGEGSWLTVV.

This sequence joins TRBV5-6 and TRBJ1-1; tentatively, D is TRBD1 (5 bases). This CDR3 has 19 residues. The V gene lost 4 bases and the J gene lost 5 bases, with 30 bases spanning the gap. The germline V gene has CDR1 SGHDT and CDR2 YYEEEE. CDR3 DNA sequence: TGTGCCAGCAGCCCACCCTACGCGGGCAGGGCTGAGGGGAGGACTGAAGCTTTCTTT. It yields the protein CASSPPYAGRAEGRTEAFF. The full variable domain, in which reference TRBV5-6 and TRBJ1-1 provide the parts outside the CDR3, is DAGVTQSPTHLIKTRGQQVTLRCSPKSGHDTVSWYQQALGQGPQFIFQYYEEEERQRGNFPDRFSGHQFPNYSSELNVNALLLGDSALYLCASSPPYAGRAEGRTEAFFGQGTRLTVV.